The rows below give T cell receptor beta chains drawn from one sample of a study of OX40 agonist ivuxolimab in advanced cancers. The repertoire was sequenced with immunoSEQ multiplex PCR; TCRdb's copy has only in-frame clones and lacks some. Altogether tens of thousands of clones are present, 75% to 90% being singletons, with the ten largest covering roughly a tenth. The sample here was CD4+ or CD8+ T cells sorted from blood, taken in a trial of the OX40 agonist ivuxolimab. The receptors stem from an adult with an advanced solid tumor such as melanoma, head and neck, liver or kidney cancer. Both conserved end residues are part of each CDR3. D genes are given only for firm matches.

D | J | V | DNA | CDR3
NA | TRBJ2-7 | TRBV30 | TGTGCCTGGAGTAAAAAACAGGGAGCTACCTACGAGCAGTACTTC | CAWSKKQGATYEQYF
TRBD2 | TRBJ2-2 | TRBV7-8 | TGTGCCAGCAGCTTAGGACTAGCGGGGATAGCCGGGGAGCTGTTTTTT | CASSLGLAGIAGELFF
TRBD1 | TRBJ2-1 | TRBV15 | TGTGCCACCAGCAGAGGAGGGACAGGGAACAATGAGCAGTTCTTC | CATSRGGTGNNEQFF
TRBD1 | TRBJ1-6 | TRBV9 | TGTGCCAGCAGCGTAGGGGGGACAGCTAATTCACCCCTCCACTTT | CASSVGGTANSPLHF
NA | TRBJ2-5 | TRBV2 | TGTGCCAGCAGGTCTCAAGGGGCAGACCAAGAGACCCAGTACTTC | CASRSQGADQETQYF
TRBD1 | TRBJ1-2 | TRBV23-1 | TGCGCCAGCAGTCAAAACAGGGGGAACTATGGCTACACCTTC | CASSQNRGNYGYTF
TRBD2 | TRBJ2-7 | TRBV2 | TGTGCCAGCACCCGGACTAGCGGCGAGCAGTACTTC | CASTRTSGEQYF
NA | TRBJ1-5 | TRBV18 | TGTGCCAGCTCACCACGAGGTCCGGGGGGAAATCAGCCCCAGCATTTT | CASSPRGPGGNQPQHF
TRBD1 | TRBJ2-2 | TRBV29-1 | TGCAGCGTTGAAGGGACAGGGTCTCCCGGGGAGCTGTTTTTT | CSVEGTGSPGELFF
NA | TRBJ1-5 | TRBV19 | TGTGCCAGTAGTATTGACAGCGGCAATCAGCCCCAGCATTTT | CASSIDSGNQPQHF
NA | TRBJ1-6 | TRBV11-2 | TGTGCCAGCAGCCCAGGCCAGGGTCATAATTCACCCCTCCACTTT | CASSPGQGHNSPLHF
NA | TRBJ1-1 | TRBV5-1 | TGCGCCAGCAGCTTGGCAAATTGGCAGGACACTGAAGCTTTCTTT | CASSLANWQDTEAFF
NA | TRBJ2-3 | TRBV28 | TGTGCCAGCAGTACCCCTGGGGGAAGCACAGATACGCAGTATTTT | CASSTPGGSTDTQYF
TRBD1 | TRBJ2-1 | TRBV7-9 | TGTGCCAGCAGCGGCAGACAGGGAATATTATCCTACAATGAGCAGTTCTTC | CASSGRQGILSYNEQFF
TRBD1 | TRBJ2-1 | TRBV2 | TGTGCCAGCAGGAGGGACAGGGTCTCCTACAATGAGCAGTTCTTC | CASRRDRVSYNEQFF
TRBD2 | TRBJ2-7 | TRBV7-2 | TGTGCCAGCAGCCCCTGGGGAGGGTTGAGCTCCTACGAGCAGTACTTC | CASSPWGGLSSYEQYF